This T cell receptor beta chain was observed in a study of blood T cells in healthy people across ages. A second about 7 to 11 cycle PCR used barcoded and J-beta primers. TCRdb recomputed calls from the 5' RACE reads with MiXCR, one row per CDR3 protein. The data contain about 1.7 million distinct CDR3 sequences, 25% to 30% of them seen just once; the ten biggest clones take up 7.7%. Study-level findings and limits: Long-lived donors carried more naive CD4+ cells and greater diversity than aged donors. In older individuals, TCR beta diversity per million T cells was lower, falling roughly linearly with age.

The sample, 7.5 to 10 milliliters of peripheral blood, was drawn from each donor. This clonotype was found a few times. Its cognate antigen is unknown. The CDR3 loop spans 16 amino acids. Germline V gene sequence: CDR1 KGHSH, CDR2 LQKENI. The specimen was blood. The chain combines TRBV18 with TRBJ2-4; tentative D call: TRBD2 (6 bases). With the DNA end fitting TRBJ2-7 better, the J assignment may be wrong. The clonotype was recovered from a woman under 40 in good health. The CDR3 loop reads CASSRLVVEGLNEQYF. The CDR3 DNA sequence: TGTGCCAGCTCACGATTGGTGGTGGAGGGCCTCAACGAGCAGTACTTC.